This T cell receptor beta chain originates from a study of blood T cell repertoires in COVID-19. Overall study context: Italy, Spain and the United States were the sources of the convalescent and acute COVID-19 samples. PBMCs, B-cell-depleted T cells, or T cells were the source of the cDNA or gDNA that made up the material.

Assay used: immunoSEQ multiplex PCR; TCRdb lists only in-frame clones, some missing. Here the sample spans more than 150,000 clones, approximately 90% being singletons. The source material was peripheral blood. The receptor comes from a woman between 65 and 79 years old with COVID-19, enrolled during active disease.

The CDR3 bases are TGTGCCAGCAGTTTACGGCTAGCGGGACTTACCGGGGAGCTGTTTTTT. Residues: CASSLRLAGLTGELFF. V usage is TRBV28 and J usage is TRBJ2-2; 9 nucleotides match TRBD2. The trim removed 2 bases at V and 5 bases at J, leaving 6 bases unmatched. Germline V gene sequence: CDR1 MDHEN, CDR2 SYDVKM. The CDR3 covers 16 residues.